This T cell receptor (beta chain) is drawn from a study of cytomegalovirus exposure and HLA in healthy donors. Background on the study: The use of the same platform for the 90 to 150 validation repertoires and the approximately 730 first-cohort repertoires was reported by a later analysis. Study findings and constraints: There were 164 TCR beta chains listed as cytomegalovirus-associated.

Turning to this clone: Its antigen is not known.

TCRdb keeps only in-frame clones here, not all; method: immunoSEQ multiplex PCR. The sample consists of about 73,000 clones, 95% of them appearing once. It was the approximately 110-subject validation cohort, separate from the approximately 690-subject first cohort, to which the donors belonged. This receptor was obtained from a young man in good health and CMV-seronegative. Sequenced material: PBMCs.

CDR3 region: CASTSPGQASYGYTF. Written as DNA, the CDR3 is TGTGCCAGCACCTCCCCGGGACAGGCCTCTTATGGCTACACCTTC. V usage is TRBV27 and J usage is TRBJ1-2, with 8 bases fitting TRBD1. Germline V gene sequence: CDR1 MNHEY, CDR2 SMNVEV (reference sequence). V shed 7 bases and J 5 bases; nucleotides not matched to a gene: 12. The CDR3 is made up of 15 amino acids.